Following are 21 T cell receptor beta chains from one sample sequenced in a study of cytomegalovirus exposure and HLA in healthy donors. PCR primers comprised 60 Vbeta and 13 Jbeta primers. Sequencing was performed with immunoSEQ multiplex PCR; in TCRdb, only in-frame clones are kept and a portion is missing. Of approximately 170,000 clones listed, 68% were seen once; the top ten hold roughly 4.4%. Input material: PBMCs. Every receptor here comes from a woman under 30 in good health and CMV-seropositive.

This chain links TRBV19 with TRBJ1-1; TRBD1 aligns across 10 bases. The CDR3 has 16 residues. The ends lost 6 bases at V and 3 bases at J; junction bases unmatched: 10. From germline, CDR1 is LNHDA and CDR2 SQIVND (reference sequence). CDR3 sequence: CASRQTGGRVDTEAFF. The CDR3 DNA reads TGTGCCAGTAGGCAGACAGGGGGCCGTGTCGACACTGAAGCTTTCTTT.

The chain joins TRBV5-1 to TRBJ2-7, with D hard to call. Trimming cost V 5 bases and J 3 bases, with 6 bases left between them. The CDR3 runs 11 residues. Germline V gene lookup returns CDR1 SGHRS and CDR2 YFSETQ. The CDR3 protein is CASSLGYEQYF. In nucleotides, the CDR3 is TGCGCCAGCAGTCTAGGCTACGAGCAGTACTTC.

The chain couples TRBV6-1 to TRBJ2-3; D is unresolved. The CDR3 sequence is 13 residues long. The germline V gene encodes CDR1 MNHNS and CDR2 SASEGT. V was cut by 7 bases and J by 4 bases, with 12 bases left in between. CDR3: CASTPDFADTQYF. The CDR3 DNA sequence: TGTGCCAGCACCCCAGACTTTGCAGATACGCAGTATTTT.

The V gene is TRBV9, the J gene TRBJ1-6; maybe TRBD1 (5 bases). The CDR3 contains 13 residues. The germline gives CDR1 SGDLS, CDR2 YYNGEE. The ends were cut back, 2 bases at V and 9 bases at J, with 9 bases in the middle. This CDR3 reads CASSVAGFSPLHF. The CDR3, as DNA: TGTGCCAGCAGCGTGGCAGGGTTTTCACCCCTCCACTTT.

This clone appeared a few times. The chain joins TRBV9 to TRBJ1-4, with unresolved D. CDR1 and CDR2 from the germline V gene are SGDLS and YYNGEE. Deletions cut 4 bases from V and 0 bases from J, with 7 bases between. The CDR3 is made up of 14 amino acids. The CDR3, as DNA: TGTGCCAGCAGCCCTGGCTCAACTAATGAAAAACTGTTTTTT. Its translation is CASSPGSTNEKLFF.

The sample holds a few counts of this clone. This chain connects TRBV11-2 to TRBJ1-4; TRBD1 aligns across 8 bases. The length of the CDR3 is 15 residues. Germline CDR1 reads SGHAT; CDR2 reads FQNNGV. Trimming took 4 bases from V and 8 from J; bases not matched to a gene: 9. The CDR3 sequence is CASSSQGAPGEKLFF. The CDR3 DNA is TGTGCCAGCAGCTCCCAGGGGGCTCCGGGAGAAAAACTGTTTTTT.

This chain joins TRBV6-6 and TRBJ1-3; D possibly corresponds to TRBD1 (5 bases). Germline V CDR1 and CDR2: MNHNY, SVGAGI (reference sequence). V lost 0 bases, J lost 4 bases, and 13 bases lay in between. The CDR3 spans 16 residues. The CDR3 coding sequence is TGTGCCAGCAGTTACTCGTCAGACAGTATGGGAAACACCATATATTTT. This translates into CASSYSSDSMGNTIYF.

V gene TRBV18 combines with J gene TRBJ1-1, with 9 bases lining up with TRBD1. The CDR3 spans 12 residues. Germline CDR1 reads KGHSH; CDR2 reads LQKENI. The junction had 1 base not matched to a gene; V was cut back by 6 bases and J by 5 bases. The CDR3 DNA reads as TGTGCCAGCTCGACAGGGGGGACTGAAGCTTTCTTT. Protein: CASSTGGTEAFF.

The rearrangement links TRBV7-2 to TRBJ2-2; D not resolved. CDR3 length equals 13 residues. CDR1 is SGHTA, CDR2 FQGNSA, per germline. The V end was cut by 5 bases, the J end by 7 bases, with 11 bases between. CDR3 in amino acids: CASSLREDGELFF. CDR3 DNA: TGTGCCAGCAGCCTACGCGAGGACGGGGAGCTGTTTTTT.

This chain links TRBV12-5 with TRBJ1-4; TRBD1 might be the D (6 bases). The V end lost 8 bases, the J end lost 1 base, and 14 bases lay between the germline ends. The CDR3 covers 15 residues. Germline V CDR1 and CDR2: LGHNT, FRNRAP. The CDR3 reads CASFGGGGTNEKLFF. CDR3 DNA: TGTGCTAGTTTTGGGGGGGGCGGAACTAATGAAAAACTGTTTTTT. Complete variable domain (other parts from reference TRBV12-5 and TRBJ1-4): DARVTQTPRHKVTEMGQEVTMRCQPILGHNTVFWYRQTMMQGLELLAYFRNRAPLDDSGMPKDRFSAEMPDATLATLKIQPSEPRDSAVYFCASFGGGGTNEKLFFGSGTQLSVL.

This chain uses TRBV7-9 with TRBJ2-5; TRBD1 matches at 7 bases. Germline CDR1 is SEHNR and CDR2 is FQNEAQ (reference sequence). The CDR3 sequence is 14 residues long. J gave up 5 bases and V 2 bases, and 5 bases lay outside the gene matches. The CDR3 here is CASSLIRTGETQYF. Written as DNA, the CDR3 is TGTGCCAGCAGCTTAATAAGGACAGGCGAGACCCAGTACTTC.

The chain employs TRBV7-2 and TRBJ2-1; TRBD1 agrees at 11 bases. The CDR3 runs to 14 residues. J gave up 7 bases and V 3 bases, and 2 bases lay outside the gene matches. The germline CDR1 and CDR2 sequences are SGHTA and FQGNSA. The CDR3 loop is CASSFGTGGNEQFF. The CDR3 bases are TGTGCCAGCAGCTTCGGGACAGGGGGGAATGAGCAGTTCTTC. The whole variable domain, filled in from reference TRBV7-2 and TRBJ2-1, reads GAGVSQSPSNKVTEKGKDVELRCDPISGHTALYWYRQSLGQGLEFLIYFQGNSAPDKSGLPSDRFSAERTGGSVSTLTIQRTQQEDSAVYLCASSFGTGGNEQFFGPGTRLTVL.

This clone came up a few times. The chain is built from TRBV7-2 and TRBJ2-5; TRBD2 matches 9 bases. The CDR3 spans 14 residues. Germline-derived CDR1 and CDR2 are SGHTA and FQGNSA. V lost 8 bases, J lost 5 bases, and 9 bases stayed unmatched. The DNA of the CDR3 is TGTGCCAGCGGGGCCGGGACTAGCAGGGAGACCCAGTACTTC. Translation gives CASGAGTSRETQYF.

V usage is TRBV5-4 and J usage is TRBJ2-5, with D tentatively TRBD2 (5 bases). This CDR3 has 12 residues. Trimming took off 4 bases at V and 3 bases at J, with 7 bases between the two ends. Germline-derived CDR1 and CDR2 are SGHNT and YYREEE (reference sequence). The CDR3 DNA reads TGTGCCAGCAGCGGGAGAAAAGAGACCCAGTACTTC. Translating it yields CASSGRKETQYF.

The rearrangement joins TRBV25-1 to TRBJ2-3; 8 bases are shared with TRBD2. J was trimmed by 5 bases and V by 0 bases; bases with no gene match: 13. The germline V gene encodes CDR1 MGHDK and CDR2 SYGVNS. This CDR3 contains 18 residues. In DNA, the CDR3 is TGTGCCAGCAGTGAATACGAAGGACTAGCACCCTGGGTAGATACGCAGTATTTT. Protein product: CASSEYEGLAPWVDTQYF.

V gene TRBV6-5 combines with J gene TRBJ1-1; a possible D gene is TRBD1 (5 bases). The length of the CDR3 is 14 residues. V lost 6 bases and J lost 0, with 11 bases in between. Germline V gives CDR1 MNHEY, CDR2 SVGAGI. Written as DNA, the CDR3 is TGTGCCAGCAGCCCAGGGAACGTGAACACTGAAGCTTTCTTT. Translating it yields CASSPGNVNTEAFF.

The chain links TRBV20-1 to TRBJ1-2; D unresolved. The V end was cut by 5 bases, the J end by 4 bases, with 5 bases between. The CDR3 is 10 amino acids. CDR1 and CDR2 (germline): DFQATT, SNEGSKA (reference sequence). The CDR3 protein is CSAGSYGYTF. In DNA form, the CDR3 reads TGCAGTGCTGGCAGCTATGGCTACACCTTC.

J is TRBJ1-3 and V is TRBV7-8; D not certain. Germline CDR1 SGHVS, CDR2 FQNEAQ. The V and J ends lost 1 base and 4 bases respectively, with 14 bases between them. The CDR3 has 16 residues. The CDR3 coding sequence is TGTGCCAGCAGCTTAGTTCGAGGGATAGAGGGAAACACCATATATTTT. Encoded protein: CASSLVRGIEGNTIYF.

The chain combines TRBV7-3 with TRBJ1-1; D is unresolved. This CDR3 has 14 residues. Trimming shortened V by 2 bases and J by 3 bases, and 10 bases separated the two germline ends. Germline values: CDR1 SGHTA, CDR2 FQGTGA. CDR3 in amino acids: CASSLGSRHTEAFF. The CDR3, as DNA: TGTGCCAGCAGCTTAGGTAGCAGACACACTGAAGCTTTCTTT.

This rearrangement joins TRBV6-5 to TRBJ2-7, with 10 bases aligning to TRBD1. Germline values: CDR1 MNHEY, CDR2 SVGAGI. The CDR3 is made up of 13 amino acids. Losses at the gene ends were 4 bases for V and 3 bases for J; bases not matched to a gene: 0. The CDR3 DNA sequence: TGTGCCAGCAGTTGGACAGGGGGCTACGAGCAGTACTTC. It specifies CASSWTGGYEQYF.

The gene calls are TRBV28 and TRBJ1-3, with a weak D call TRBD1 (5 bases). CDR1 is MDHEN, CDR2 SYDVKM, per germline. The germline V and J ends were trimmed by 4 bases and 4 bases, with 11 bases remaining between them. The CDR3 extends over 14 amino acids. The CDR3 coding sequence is TGTGCCAGCAGTTCCTCGACAGAAGGAAACACCATATATTTT. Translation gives CASSSSTEGNTIYF.